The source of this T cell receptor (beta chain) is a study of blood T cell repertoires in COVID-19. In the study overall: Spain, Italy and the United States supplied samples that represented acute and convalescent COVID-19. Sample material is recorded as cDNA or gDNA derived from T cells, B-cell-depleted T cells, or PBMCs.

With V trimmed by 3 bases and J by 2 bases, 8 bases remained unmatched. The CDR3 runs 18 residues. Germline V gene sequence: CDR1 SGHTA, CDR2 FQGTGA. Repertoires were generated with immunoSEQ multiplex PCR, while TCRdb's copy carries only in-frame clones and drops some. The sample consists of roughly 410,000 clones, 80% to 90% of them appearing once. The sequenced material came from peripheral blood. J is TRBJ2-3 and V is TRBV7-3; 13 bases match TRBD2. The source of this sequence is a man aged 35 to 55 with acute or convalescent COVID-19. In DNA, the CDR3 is TGTGCCAGCAGCTTCGGGACTAGCGGGGTTAGCTCCACAGATACGCAGTATTTT. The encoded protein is CASSFGTSGVSSTDTQYF.